The next 24 T cell receptor beta chains were all read from a single sample in a study of T cells in women clearing cervical HPV infection. The assay was immunoSEQ multiplex PCR, and TCRdb's table has in-frame clones only and misses some. Its clone listing holds some 39,000 clones. The material sequenced was blood buffy coat. The origin of the receptors is a woman between 18 and 69 years old with a cervical HPV16 infection that either progressed to CIN3+ or cleared (not recorded which).

As regards this clone: Read data end 3 residues before the CDR3 end; the end is taken from the germline J gene. The rearrangement joins TRBV6-1 to TRBJ2-2, with D tentatively TRBD1 (6 bases). The germline V and J ends were trimmed by 4 bases and 1 base, with 13 bases remaining between them. Germline V gene lookup returns CDR1 MNHNS and CDR2 SASEGT. The CDR3 has 16 residues. The part of the CDR3 DNA that was read is TGTGCCAGCAGTGGTTACAGGGAAATGAACACCGGGGAG. Translating it yields CASSGYREMNTGE. The whole CDR3 is CASSGYREMNTGELFF.

Details on this clone: The read ends 3 residues early relative to the CDR3; the germline J gene fills the gap. J is TRBJ1-1 and V is TRBV14; D unclear. The CDR3 extends over 12 amino acids. Trimming pared 5 bases from V and 1 base from J, leaving 5 bases between. The germline V gene encodes CDR1 SGHDN and CDR2 FVKESK. CDR3 loop: CASSKGNTEAFF. Partial CDR3 DNA: TGTGCCAGCAGCAAGGGGAACACTGAA. Using reference TRBV14 and TRBJ1-1 for the parts outside the CDR3, the full variable domain is EAGVTQFPSHSVIEKGQTVTLRCDPISGHDNLYWYRRVMGKEIKFLLHFVKESKQDESGMPNNRFLAERTGGTYSTLKVQPAELEDSGVYFCASSKGNTEAFFGQGTRLTVV.

On this clone itself: From the germline J gene comes the end of the CDR3, since the read stops 3 residues before it. The rearrangement links TRBV30 to TRBJ2-2, with 7 bases fitting TRBD1. The CDR3 sequence is 15 residues long. CDR1 GTSNPN and CDR2 SVGIG come from the germline V gene (reference sequence). CDR3 region: CAWAPVATGSSPLFF. The part of the CDR3 DNA that was read is TGTGCCTGGGCCCCCGTGGCGACAGGGTCCTCACCG.

Regarding this clone: Read coverage stops 3 residues before the CDR3 terminus; the germline J gene supplies the remainder. This chain connects TRBV4-1 to TRBJ2-5; D is uncertain. The V gene's germline CDR1 is MGHRA and CDR2 YSYEKL. This CDR3 is 14 amino acids long. Trimming stripped 1 base from V and 2 bases from J, with 8 bases between. Partial CDR3 DNA: TGCGCCAGCAGCCAAGGGCACAGTCAAGAGACC. It is translated as CASSQGHSQET. Given in full, the CDR3 is CASSQGHSQETQYF.

Concerning this clone: The read ends 3 residues early relative to the CDR3; the germline J gene fills the gap. V usage is TRBV19 and J usage is TRBJ1-4; tentatively, D is TRBD1 (6 bases). V lost 4 bases and J lost 0, with 18 bases in between. Germline V lookup: CDR1 LNHDA, CDR2 SQIVND (reference sequence). CDR3 length: 18 residues. The CDR3 DNA, read in part, is TGTGCCAGTAGTAAGAGGGACACACTGATGACAACTAATGAAAAA. This sequence encodes CASSKRDTLMTTNEK. The whole CDR3 protein is CASSKRDTLMTTNEKLFF.

CDR3: CAWSVEDRVLETQYF. The DNA read from the CDR3 is TGTGCCTGGAGTGTGGAAGACAGGGTTTTGGAGACC. The chain is built from TRBV30 and TRBJ2-5; 7 bases align to TRBD1. The read is 3 residues too short to cover the CDR3 end, so that end is filled in from the germline J gene. Germline CDR1 is GTSNPN and CDR2 is SVGIG (reference sequence). Trimming removed 0 bases from V and 5 bases from J; junction bases left unmatched: 9. This CDR3 spans 15 amino acids.

Concerning this clone: Coverage ceases 3 residues before the CDR3 finishes, and the germline J gene fills in the end. The chain uses TRBV19 and TRBJ1-6; 7 bases agree with TRBD1. The CDR3 length is 15 residues. V gave up 8 bases and J gave up 0 bases; unmatched junction bases: 4. The germline V gene has CDR1 LNHDA and CDR2 SQIVND (reference sequence). CDR3 protein: CASRQGLSYNSPLHF. The CDR3 DNA, read in part, is TGTGCCAGTCGACAGGGACTCTCCTATAATTCACCC.

In regard to this clone: The read ends 3 residues before the CDR3 terminus; that terminus is restored from the germline J gene. The chain links TRBV2 to TRBJ1-5, with 7 bases aligning to TRBD1. CDR3 length equals 16 residues. CDR1 is SNHLY and CDR2 is FYNNEI in the germline V gene. V lost 2 bases and J lost 4; bases outside the gene matches: 8. The CDR3 spells CASSESPGTVNQPQHF. CDR3 DNA (partial): TGTGCCAGCAGTGAATCTCCCGGGACAGTAAATCAGCCC. Based on the CDR3 plus reference TRBV2 and TRBJ1-5, the full variable domain is EPEVTQTPSHQVTQMGQEVILRCVPISNHLYFYWYRQILGQKVEFLVSFYNNEISEKSEIFDDQFSVERPDGSNFTLKIRSTKLEDSAMYFCASSESPGTVNQPQHFGDGTRLSIL.

This chain's CDR3 is CSASVPENTEAFF. CDR3 DNA (partial): TGCAGTGCCTCGGTCCCCGAGAACACTGAA. The chain links TRBV20-1 to TRBJ1-1; D is unresolved. The observed sequence ends 3 residues before the CDR3 terminus, with the missing tail filled in from the germline J gene. This CDR3 is 13 amino acids long. Germline V gene lookup returns CDR1 DFQATT and CDR2 SNEGSKA (reference sequence). The V and J ends lost 6 bases and 1 base respectively, with 12 bases between them.

To note about this clone: The CDR3 end falls 3 residues outside the read, so it is completed with the germline J gene. The rearrangement links TRBV5-6 to TRBJ2-3; 10 bases line up with TRBD1. Per the germline V gene, CDR1 is SGHDT and CDR2 is YYEEEE. The CDR3 is 15 amino acids. Unmatched junction bases numbered 4, after V lost 4 bases and J lost 2 bases. The sequenced CDR3 bases are TGTGCCAGCAGCCCGGGACAGGGGTACACAGATACG. Translation gives CASSPGQGYTDT. The CDR3 in its entirety is CASSPGQGYTDTQYF. Drawing the rest from reference TRBV5-6 and TRBJ2-3, the complete variable domain is DAGVTQSPTHLIKTRGQQVTLRCSPKSGHDTVSWYQQALGQGPQFIFQYYEEEERQRGNFPDRFSGHQFPNYSSELNVNALLLGDSALYLCASSPGQGYTDTQYFGPGTRLTVL.

Concerning this clone itself: The read finishes 3 residues shy of the CDR3 end, and the germline J gene is used to complete it. The chain couples TRBV20-1 to TRBJ1-2; D may be TRBD1 (5 bases). The germline CDR1 and CDR2 sequences are DFQATT and SNEGSKA (reference sequence). Trimming cost V 0 bases and J 3 bases, with 14 bases left between them. This CDR3 has 15 amino acids. The CDR3 DNA, read in part, is TGCAGTGCTAGAGATCGGGCAGGGAGTGACTATGGC. It encodes CSARDRAGSDYG. The full CDR3 sequence reads CSARDRAGSDYGYTF.

A note on this clone: Read data end 3 residues before the CDR3 end; the end is taken from the germline J gene. The V and J genes are TRBV4-1 and TRBJ1-2, with TRBD1 matching 9 bases. Germline V lookup: CDR1 MGHRA, CDR2 YSYEKL. Unmatched junction bases numbered 6, after V lost 0 bases and J lost 7 bases. CDR3 length: 15 amino acids. The CDR3 loop reads CASSQEETGGFGYTF. The CDR3 DNA, read in part, is TGCGCCAGCAGCCAAGAAGAGACAGGGGGATTTGGC.

Points on this clone: The read gets to within 3 residues of the CDR3 end, and the germline J gene fills in the rest. The chain recombines TRBV5-4 with TRBJ1-1; possibly TRBD1 for D (6 bases). This CDR3 contains 14 residues. Trimming took off 0 bases at V and 4 bases at J, with 10 bases between the two ends. Germline values: CDR1 SGHNT, CDR2 YYREEE (reference sequence). The sequenced CDR3 bases are TGTGCCAGCAGCTTGGCGGGGGGCAGCACTGAA. It codes for CASSLAGGSTE. The complete CDR3 protein is CASSLAGGSTEAFF.

On this clone: With the read ending 3 residues before the CDR3 end, the germline J gene is used to fill in that end. V and J are TRBV29-1 and TRBJ2-7; D gene ambiguous. V gave up 4 bases and J gave up 4 bases, with 14 bases separating them. Germline V CDR1 and CDR2: SQVTM, ANQGSEA. The CDR3 has 13 residues. The CDR3 protein is CSVGSGSSYEQYF. The part of the CDR3 DNA that was read is TGCAGCGTTGGCTCCGGGTCCTCTTACGAG.

CDR3 sequence reads: CASSASGMEKLFF. The covered CDR3 bases are TGTGCCAGCTCAGCGAGCGGGATGGAAAAA. J is TRBJ1-4 and V is TRBV18; D not certain. The read terminates 3 residues ahead of where the CDR3 ends, so the germline J gene completes it. The germline V and J ends were trimmed by 5 bases and 8 bases, with 12 bases remaining between them. The CDR3 runs 13 residues. Per the germline V gene, CDR1 is KGHSH and CDR2 is LQKENI. Looking up the rest from reference TRBV18 and TRBJ1-4 gives the full variable domain: NAGVMQNPRHLVRRRGQEARLRCSPMKGHSHVYWYRQLPEEGLKFMVYLQKENIIDESGMPKERFSAEFPKEGPSILRIQQVVRGDSAAYFCASSASGMEKLFFGSGTQLSVL.

In regard to this clone: With the read ending 3 residues before the CDR3 end, the germline J gene is used to fill in that end. The genes are TRBV5-1 and TRBJ1-4, with D possibly being TRBD1 (6 bases). This CDR3 has 15 amino acids. V gave up 5 bases and J gave up 7 bases, with 18 bases separating them. Germline values: CDR1 SGHRS, CDR2 YFSETQ. CDR3 DNA, as far as it was read: TGCGCCAGCAGTGCCTCAGGGGCGGGTAGTGAAAAA. Residues: CASSASGAGSEK. The full-length CDR3 reads as CASSASGAGSEKLFF.

Notes on this clone: Read data end 3 residues before the CDR3 end; the end is taken from the germline J gene. The V call is TRBV13, the J call TRBJ2-1; TRBD1 matches at 9 bases. Looked up from germline, CDR1 is PRHDT and CDR2 is FYEKMQ (reference sequence). J gave up 4 bases and V 4 bases, and 5 bases lay outside the gene matches. The length of the CDR3 is 15 residues. CDR3 amino acids: CASSSRDRVYNEQFF. The part of the CDR3 DNA that was read is TGTGCCAGCAGCTCCCGGGACAGGGTATACAATGAG.

Points on this clone: The read gets to within 3 residues of the CDR3 end, and the germline J gene fills in the rest. The V call is TRBV10-3, the J call TRBJ2-2; 7 bases fit TRBD1. V was clipped by 8 bases and J by 4 bases; unmatched bases: 4. Germline loops: CDR1 ENHRY, CDR2 SYGVKD. The length of the CDR3 is 13 residues. This chain's CDR3 is CAILGQLTGELFF. The sequenced part of the CDR3 DNA is TGTGCCATCCTGGGACAGCTCACCGGGGAG.

Of note for this clone: The read is 3 residues too short to cover the CDR3 end, so that end is filled in from the germline J gene. The V call is TRBV11-2, the J call TRBJ2-1; 7 nucleotides align to TRBD2. Unmatched junction bases numbered 2, after V lost 0 bases and J lost 9 bases. The CDR3 spans 13 residues. CDR1 and CDR2 from the germline V gene are SGHAT and FQNNGV. CDR3 DNA, as far as it was read: TGTGCCAGCAGCTTAGAGGCTAGCGGTGAG. It yields the protein CASSLEASGE. In full, the CDR3 reads CASSLEASGEQFF.

CDR3 DNA, as far as it was read: TGCAGTGCTAGCTACAGGGAAGCTAACTATGGC. Translated, it gives CSASYREANYG. The whole CDR3 region reads CSASYREANYGYTF. The J gene is TRBJ1-2, the V gene TRBV20-1; a possible D gene is TRBD1 (6 bases). The read ends 3 residues before the CDR3 terminus; that terminus is restored from the germline J gene. In germline, CDR1 is DFQATT, CDR2 SNEGSKA (reference sequence). Trimming shortened V by 3 bases and J by 0 bases, and 11 bases separated the two germline ends. The CDR3 consists of 14 residues.

CDR3 sequence reads: CASSFGPGGQPQHF. The part of the CDR3 DNA that was read is TGTGCCAGCAGCTTTGGTCCTGGTGGCCAGCCC. The chain combines TRBV11-2 with TRBJ1-5; D is uncertain. The CDR3 end lies 3 residues beyond the end of the read and is filled in from the germline J gene. CDR3 size: 14 residues. CDR1 is SGHAT and CDR2 is FQNNGV in the germline V gene. Trimming stripped 3 bases from V and 7 bases from J, with 13 bases between.

As concerns this clone: At one end, the junction sequence differs from germline, possibly due to a read error. Sequencing ends 3 residues short of the CDR3 end; the germline J gene provides the rest. Other DNA sequences in this specimen translate into the identical CDR3. The V gene is TRBV29-1, the J gene TRBJ1-3; D unresolved. CDR1 is SQVTM, CDR2 ANQGSEA, per germline. This CDR3 is built from 12 residues. The part of the CDR3 DNA that was read is TGCAGCGCAACAGTTGGTGGAAACACT. Translation: CSATVGGNT. The whole CDR3 is CSATVGGNTIYF. Complete variable domain (other parts from reference TRBV29-1 and TRBJ1-3): SAVISQKPSRDICQRGTSLTIQCQVDSQVTMMFWYRQQPGQSLTLIATANQGSEATYESGFVIDKFPISRPNLTFSTLTVSNMSPEDSSIYLCSATVGGNTIYFGEGSWLTVV.

Remarks on this clone: The read falls 3 residues short of the CDR3 end, and the missing part is taken from the germline J gene. The V and J genes are TRBV28 and TRBJ2-7, with 8 bases aligning to TRBD1. The J segment lost 0 bases and the V segment lost 3 bases, leaving 13 bases of the junction unmatched. The germline CDR1 and CDR2 sequences are MDHEN and SYDVKM. The length of the CDR3 is 18 residues. The sequenced part of the CDR3 DNA is TGTGCCAGCAGTTTCTCACCCGGACAGGGCGGTCCCTCCTACGAG. Its translation: CASSFSPGQGGPSYE. The complete CDR3 sequence is CASSFSPGQGGPSYEQYF.

As for this clone: The read ends 3 residues before the CDR3 terminus; that terminus is restored from the germline J gene. V is TRBV7-3 and J is TRBJ1-2; a possible D gene is TRBD1 (5 bases). CDR3 size: 16 residues. Germline V gene data show CDR1 as SGHTA and CDR2 as FQGTGA. CDR3 loop: CASRLGGVDSTDTYTF. The covered CDR3 bases are TGTGCCAGCAGATTGGGGGGGGTGGATAGCACAGATACC.